This entry describes one T cell receptor beta chain. Its antigen is as yet unknown. In TCRdb, the multiplex PCR reads were re-called with MiXCR into one record per CDR3 protein. The sample lists approximately 210,000 distinct CDR3 sequences, about a third seen once, with 1.3% to 1.5% in the top ten. The sample belongs to a study of breast tumors, draining lymph nodes, adjacent tissues. Trimming cost V 3 bases and J 3 bases, with 12 bases left between them. The germline CDR1 and CDR2 sequences are LNHNV and YYDKDF (reference sequence). CDR3 length: 14 residues. Overall study findings and caveats: Findings are consistent with lymph node origin and intratumoral expansion of most tumor T cells. Tumor and nontumor repertoires were significantly more similar in luminal-like than in basal-like breast cancer. Data only fit, rather than demonstrated, lymph node origin of most tumor T cells. Tumors had less TCR diversity than lymph nodes, more than nontumor tissue.

Axillary draining lymph nodes of breast cancer patients supplied the node samples. Sequencing was carried out using axillary lymph node tissue. The receptor's source is a female donor with breast cancer. Some clones in this sample may be carry-over from other donors' samples. V usage is TRBV15 and J usage is TRBJ2-7; D perhaps matches TRBD2 (6 bases). The CDR3 region has the DNA TGTGCCACCAGCAGTTCCCCGACTAGCTACGAGCAGTACTTC. Its translation: CATSSSPTSYEQYF.